This T cell receptor beta chain was observed in a study of breast tumors, draining lymph nodes, adjacent tissues. Study-level points and caveats: Most tumor T cells seemingly derive from lymph node, then expand in tumor. Tumor T cell lymph node origin was a supported hypothesis, not proven. Tumor repertoires ranked between lymph nodes and nontumor tissue in diversity, with V and J gene preferences.

The lymph nodes were axillary draining lymph nodes from breast cancer patients. This clonotype appeared many times. The antigen is not known. Each CDR3 protein is one row after TCRdb ran MiXCR on the multiplex PCR reads. The sample yields about 230,000 distinct CDR3 sequences, about 30% seen once. CDR1 DFQATT and CDR2 SNEGSKA come from the germline V gene (reference sequence). The CDR3 contains 17 residues. Trimming removed 2 bases from V and 0 bases from J, with 14 bases in between. The specimen was axillary lymph node tissue. This TCR came from a female donor with breast cancer. Some clones in this sample may be carry-over from other donors' samples. The chain couples TRBV20-1 to TRBJ2-6; tentatively, D is TRBD2 (7 bases). The CDR3 here is CSARRGGRHSGANVLTF. The CDR3 coding sequence is TGCAGTGCTAGAAGGGGGGGCCGACACTCTGGGGCCAACGTCCTGACTTTC.